The rows below give T cell receptor beta chains drawn from one sample of a study of response to subunit inactivated influenza vaccine. Each CDR3 protein gets one entry after TCRdb re-called the RT-PCR reads with MiXCR. The table records about 540,000 distinct CDR3 sequences, around 25% of them present only once. This same sample was also taken into another study, of T cells expressing NK-cell markers.

The sample consisted of CD4+ T cells sorted from PBMCs, taken 11 to 12 days after vaccination. The receptors were gathered from a man between 45 and 60 years old who received an inactivated influenza vaccine. CDR3s include the opening cysteine and the closing phenylalanine or tryptophan. D genes are given only for firm matches. Expanded clones are given a class, and other clones once, few, many or no size at all.

cdr3_aa	cdr3_nt	d_call	v_call	j_call	clone_size
CASRGTANEKLFF	TGTGCCAGCCGAGGGACAGCTAATGAAAAACTGTTTTTT	TRBD1	TRBV28	TRBJ1-4	NA
CASRAQGQGAYTQYF	TGTGCCAGCAGGGCCCAGGGACAGGGGGCTTATACGCAGTATTTT	TRBD1	TRBV12-3/TRBV12-4	TRBJ2-3	NA
CSARTGTDYGYTF	TGCAGTGCGAGGACCGGGACAGACTATGGCTACACCTTC	TRBD1	TRBV20-1	TRBJ1-2	NA
CASSQGTSGSLGHEQFF	TGCGCCAGCAGCCAAGGGACTAGCGGGAGTCTCGGCCATGAGCAGTTCTTC	TRBD2	TRBV4-3	TRBJ2-1	NA
CASSKTGWGGDTEAFF	TGTGCCAGCAGCAAAACGGGGTGGGGAGGGGACACTGAAGCTTTCTTT	NA	TRBV7-8	TRBJ1-1	many
CASSSPYNTSEIAKNIQYF	TGTGCCAGCAGCTCCCCTTATAATACTAGCGAAATAGCCAAAAACATTCAGTACTTC	TRBD2	TRBV11-2	TRBJ2-4	NA
CASSLAGGREQYF	TGTGCCAGCAGCTTAGCGGGGGGCCGCGAGCAGTACTTC	NA	TRBV7-2	TRBJ2-7	few
CASSFTDKGNYGYTF	TGTGCCAGCAGTTTCACGGACAAGGGAAACTATGGCTACACCTTC	NA	TRBV12-3/TRBV12-4	TRBJ1-2	NA
CATSRDLDNSPLHF	TGTGCCACCAGCAGAGATCTTGATAATTCACCCCTCCACTTT	NA	TRBV15	TRBJ1-6	few
CASSRGSTATGELFF	TGCGCCAGCAGCCGCGGGAGTACAGCCACCGGGGAGCTGTTTTTT	TRBD2	TRBV4-3	TRBJ2-2	NA
CASSLVPDAWEQYF	TGTGCCAGCAGCTTGGTGCCCGACGCTTGGGAGCAGTACTTC	NA	TRBV5-5	TRBJ2-7	NA
CASSLGLLGSADTQYF	TGTGCCAGCAGCTTAGGTTTACTAGGTAGCGCAGATACGCAGTATTTT	NA	TRBV7-2	TRBJ2-3	NA
CASSYPIPGQGATDTQYF	TGTGCCAGCAGTTACCCCATTCCGGGACAGGGGGCAACAGATACGCAGTATTTT	TRBD1	TRBV6-2/TRBV6-3	TRBJ2-3	once
CASSSTVADEQYF	TGTGCCAGCAGCTCGACAGTGGCTGACGAGCAGTACTTC	NA	TRBV7-9	TRBJ2-7	NA
CASRLSSGNTIYF	TGTGCCAGCAGGCTGAGCTCTGGAAACACCATATATTTT	NA	TRBV7-9	TRBJ1-3	few
CASSLNMGGYGYTF	TGTGCCAGCAGCTTAAATATGGGGGGATACGGCTACACCTTC	NA	TRBV7-8	TRBJ1-2	few
CASSLEGGNEQFF	TGTGCCAGCAGCTTAGAAGGGGGCAATGAGCAGTTCTTC	NA	TRBV7-9	TRBJ2-1	NA